The T cell receptor (beta chain) described here comes from a study of Graves' ophthalmopathy and Graves' hyperthyroidism. Deletions cut 0 bases from V and 8 bases from J, with 22 bases between. The germline gives CDR1 SEHNR, CDR2 FQNEAQ (reference sequence). The CDR3 has 17 amino acids. Using RNA transcripts, the TCR beta CDR3 regions were amplified. An initial RT-PCR round employing HTBI primers preceded a second-round multiplex PCR. From the multiplex PCR reads, TCRdb called clonotypes with MiXCR, one entry per CDR3 protein. The data contain 600,000 to 700,000 distinct CDR3 sequences, roughly 41% of them singletons.

The rearrangement links TRBV7-9 to TRBJ2-5, with D maybe TRBD1 (5 bases). The material sequenced was peripheral blood. This clonotype originated in an adult man with Graves' ophthalmopathy. The CDR3 loop is CASSLAPWGGPGVTQYF. The CDR3 DNA is TGTGCCAGCAGCTTAGCCCCATGGGGCGGACCTGGGGTAACCCAGTACTTC.